One sample yielded the 23 T cell receptor beta chains listed below, sequenced in a study of T cells in Graves' hyperthyroidism and ophthalmopathy (dated by TCRdb to the late 2010s). The protocol used for the library was multiplex PCR. The sequencer was an Illumina HiSeq 2000. The TCR beta CDR3 regions were amplified from the RNA transcripts. The first round of RT-PCR for the TCR CDR3 was performed with the HTBI primer set and the Qiagen OneStep RT-PCR kit. The public reads were reprocessed in TCRdb via fastp at Q25 and MiXCR, keeping in-frame beta chains. When rows share a CDR3 protein, they turn into one entry using the most common DNA and genes. A total of more than 300,000 distinct CDR3 sequences appear in this sample, about 14% of them only once. Of the sample, 20% to 25% is held by the ten largest clones. The sample comprised blood. The receptors were sampled from a woman in her thirties with Graves' hyperthyroidism.

This clonotype was counted many times. V gene TRBV7-2 combines with J gene TRBJ1-1; D is uncertain. The germline V and J ends were trimmed by 2 bases and 2 bases, with 9 bases remaining between them. Looked up from germline, CDR1 is SGHTA and CDR2 is FQGNSA. The CDR3 contains 14 residues. The CDR3 loop reads CASSLRQANTEAFF. The CDR3 DNA sequence: TGTGCCAGCAGCTTACGGCAGGCTAACACTGAAGCTTTCTTT.

This clonotype was counted at least ten times. The gene calls are TRBV6-1 and TRBJ2-2, with a tentative D call TRBD2 (6 bases). Trimming stripped 2 bases from V and 8 bases from J, with 9 bases between. The CDR3 runs 13 residues. The germline V gene has CDR1 MNHNS and CDR2 SASEGT. CDR3 DNA sequence: TGTGCCAGCAGTGAACGGGGGAATGGGGAGCTGTTTTTT. Its translation is CASSERGNGELFF.

This clonotype was recorded a few times. The V and J genes are TRBV7-8 and TRBJ1-5; D is unresolved. The ends were cut back, 3 bases at V and 0 bases at J, with 12 bases in the middle. The germline V gene encodes CDR1 SGHVS and CDR2 FQNEAQ. CDR3 length: 16 amino acids. CDR3 in amino acids: CASSFRPLYSNQPQHF. In nucleotides, the CDR3 is TGTGCCAGCAGCTTTAGACCTCTTTATAGCAATCAGCCCCAGCATTTT.

This clonotype was seen ten or more times. The chain links TRBV28 to TRBJ2-7, with D possibly matching TRBD1 (6 bases). Looked up from germline, CDR1 is MDHEN and CDR2 is SYDVKM. The V gene lost 6 bases and the J gene lost 6 bases, with 24 bases spanning the gap. The CDR3 consists of 16 residues. CDR3 protein: CASSPSLGGQRGEQYF. The DNA of the CDR3 is TGTGCCAGCAGCCCATCTTTAGGTGGACAGAGGGGCGAGCAGTACTTC. Combining the CDR3 with reference TRBV28 and TRBJ2-7 gives the whole variable domain DVKVTQSSRYLVKRTGEKVFLECVQDMDHENMFWYRQDPGLGLRLIYFSYDVKMKEKGDIPEGYSVSREKKERFSLILESASTNQTSMYLCASSPSLGGQRGEQYFGPGTRLTVT.

The chain recombines TRBV19 with TRBJ2-7; D tentatively reads TRBD1 or TRBD2 (5 bases each). Germline V gene sequence: CDR1 LNHDA, CDR2 SQIVND (reference sequence). This CDR3 comprises 15 residues. Trimming left V 2 bases short and J 2 bases short, with 13 bases between. The CDR3 DNA follows: TGTGCCAGTAGTATACGGGACGTCGGCCCCTACGAGCAGTACTTC. Translation gives CASSIRDVGPYEQYF.

In its sample, this clonotype was seen many times. The chain recombines TRBV28 with TRBJ2-1; 8 nucleotides match TRBD2. The V segment lost 8 bases and the J segment 4 bases; nucleotides outside the gene matches: 7. CDR1 MDHEN and CDR2 SYDVKM come from the germline V gene. The CDR3 has 14 residues. In DNA, the CDR3 is TGTGCCAGCTTCACGGGAGGGCCTTACAATGAGCAGTTCTTC. It encodes CASFTGGPYNEQFF.

At least ten counts were recorded for this clonotype. The gene calls are TRBV28 and TRBJ2-5; D call uncertain. The CDR3 runs to 14 residues. Germline CDR1 and CDR2: MDHEN and SYDVKM. V was clipped by 8 bases and J by 7 bases, with 20 bases between them. CDR3 protein: CASQSPRHIGTQYF. CDR3 bases: TGTGCCAGCCAGAGTCCGCGCCATATAGGGACCCAGTACTTC. Variable domain in full (rest from reference TRBV28 and TRBJ2-5): DVKVTQSSRYLVKRTGEKVFLECVQDMDHENMFWYRQDPGLGLRLIYFSYDVKMKEKGDIPEGYSVSREKKERFSLILESASTNQTSMYLCASQSPRHIGTQYFGPGTRLLVL.

Many counts were recorded for this clonotype. V usage is TRBV6-5 and J usage is TRBJ1-1, with D maybe TRBD1 (5 bases). The CDR3 spans 14 residues. V was cut by 2 bases and J by 7 bases, with 14 bases left in between. From germline, CDR1 is MNHEY and CDR2 SVGAGI. The CDR3 sequence is CASSYPGRGGEAFF. In nucleotides, the CDR3 is TGTGCCAGCAGTTACCCAGGAAGGGGTGGTGAAGCTTTCTTT.

This clonotype was counted between two and nine times. The chain recombines TRBV15 with TRBJ2-7; D is ambiguous. The CDR3 has 14 amino acids. V lost 5 bases and J 6 bases, leaving 17 bases between the germline ends. The germline V gene has CDR1 LNHNV and CDR2 YYDKDF (reference sequence). The CDR3, as DNA: TGTGCCACCAGCCCACGTGCCCTTGTTGGCGAGCAGTACTTC. Protein: CATSPRALVGEQYF. Looking up the rest from reference TRBV15 and TRBJ2-7 gives the full variable domain: DAMVIQNPRYQVTQFGKPVTLSCSQTLNHNVMYWYQQKSSQAPKLLFHYYDKDFNNEADTPDNFQSRRPNTSFCFLDIRSPGLGDTAMYLCATSPRALVGEQYFGPGTRLTVT.

The chain is built from TRBV7-9 and TRBJ2-1; unclear D gene. CDR3 length: 15 residues. Germline lookup yields CDR1 SEHNR and CDR2 FQNEAQ (reference sequence). V lost 1 base, J lost 1 base, and 8 bases lay in between. The CDR3 spells CASSLGSPSYNEQFF. The CDR3, as DNA: TGTGCCAGCAGCTTAGGTAGTCCATCCTACAATGAGCAGTTCTTC.

There are a few counts of this clonotype. V is TRBV18 and J is TRBJ2-2; weak D call: TRBD1 (5 bases). Trimming took 1 base from V and 6 from J, leaving 12 bases between them. The CDR3 length is 15 residues. Germline CDR1 reads KGHSH; CDR2 reads LQKENI. The CDR3 reads CASSPQIQVPGELFF. CDR3 nucleotide sequence: TGTGCCAGCTCACCACAAATACAGGTTCCCGGGGAGCTGTTTTTT.

The CDR3 loop is CASSPTSGPLRNEQFF. For the CDR3, the DNA is TGTGCCAGCAGCCCGACTAGCGGGCCCCTTCGGAATGAGCAGTTCTTC. The chain is built from TRBV3-1 and TRBJ2-1; 10 bases are shared with TRBD2. Looked up from germline, CDR1 is LGHDT and CDR2 is YNNKEL (reference sequence). With V trimmed by 4 bases and J by 7 bases, 10 bases remained unmatched. CDR3 length: 16 residues.

Notes on this clonotype: A single base separates this from a much larger clone, so it may be a read error. The rearrangement links TRBV28 to TRBJ2-7; 10 bases agree with TRBD2. J was trimmed by 4 bases and V by 8 bases; bases with no gene match: 5. Germline V lookup: CDR1 MDHEN, CDR2 SYDVKM. The CDR3 runs to 13 residues. Here the CDR3 DNA reads TGTGCCAGCCCAACTAGCGGGGAGTACGAGCAGTACTTC. Protein: CASPTSGEYEQYF.

This clonotype was recorded at least ten times. The chain combines TRBV12-3 or TRBV12-4 with TRBJ2-3; D is undetermined. The CDR3 length is 12 residues. Trimming removed 2 bases at V and 6 bases at J, with 6 bases between. CDR3 protein: CASSLLSDTQYF. The DNA of the CDR3 is TGTGCCAGCAGTTTATTATCGGATACGCAGTATTTT.

At least ten counts were recorded for this clonotype. V usage is TRBV28 and J usage is TRBJ2-1, with no clear D. The length of the CDR3 is 14 residues. Germline V CDR1 and CDR2: MDHEN, SYDVKM. V gave up 2 bases and J gave up 3 bases, with 8 bases separating them. CDR3: CASSLEADYNEQFF. As DNA, the CDR3 is TGTGCCAGCAGTTTAGAGGCCGACTACAATGAGCAGTTCTTC. The whole variable domain, remainder taken from reference TRBV28 and TRBJ2-1, is DVKVTQSSRYLVKRTGEKVFLECVQDMDHENMFWYRQDPGLGLRLIYFSYDVKMKEKGDIPEGYSVSREKKERFSLILESASTNQTSMYLCASSLEADYNEQFFGPGTRLTVL.

This clonotype was observed a few times. The rearrangement links TRBV28 to TRBJ2-1; 8 bases line up with TRBD2. The CDR3 covers 17 residues. Trimming removed 6 bases from V and 7 bases from J; junction bases left unmatched: 17. Germline V lookup: CDR1 MDHEN, CDR2 SYDVKM. The DNA for the CDR3 is TGTGCCAGCAGACTTAGACAGGCGATAGCGGGAAGGAATGAGCAGTTCTTC. This translates into CASRLRQAIAGRNEQFF.

This clonotype showed up many times. The J gene is TRBJ2-7, the V gene TRBV28; 9 bases agree with TRBD1. V dropped 6 bases and J dropped 2; count of bases not matched to a gene: 11. The CDR3 extends over 16 amino acids. Germline V gene sequence: CDR1 MDHEN, CDR2 SYDVKM. The DNA for the CDR3 is TGTGCCAGCAGCAACCCCTGGACAGGGGACGCCTACGAGCAGTACTTC. It specifies CASSNPWTGDAYEQYF.

The table lists this clonotype with many counts. The rearrangement links TRBV12-3 or TRBV12-4 to TRBJ2-5; 7 nucleotides line up with TRBD1. V gave up 10 bases and J gave up 7 bases; unmatched junction bases: 12. This CDR3 is built from 13 residues. CDR3 residues: CAIRQGTPGTQYF. CDR3 coding DNA: TGTGCCATCAGACAGGGTACGCCAGGGACCCAGTACTTC.

The rearrangement uses TRBV9 and TRBJ1-4; no clear D gene. In germline, CDR1 is SGDLS, CDR2 YYNGEE. V lost 3 bases to trimming and J lost 8 bases, with 14 bases between them. The CDR3 spans 14 residues. CDR3 amino acids: CASSAAPGREKLFF. The CDR3, as DNA: TGTGCCAGCAGCGCTGCCCCGGGGAGAGAAAAACTGTTTTTT. The variable domain in full, with the rest retrieved from reference TRBV9 and TRBJ1-4, is DSGVTQTPKHLITATGQRVTLRCSPRSGDLSVYWYQQSLDQGLQFLIQYYNGEERAKGNILERFSAQQFPDLHSELNLSSLELGDSALYFCASSAAPGREKLFFGSGTQLSVL.

This clonotype was seen at least ten times. This chain links TRBV5-4 with TRBJ2-1; TRBD2 matches 14 bases. Germline V lookup: CDR1 SGHNT, CDR2 YYREEE (reference sequence). The V segment lost 3 bases and the J segment 9 bases; nucleotides outside the gene matches: 5. This CDR3 is 15 amino acids long. CDR3 loop: CASSYGTSGSVEQFF. The CDR3 DNA reads as TGTGCCAGCAGCTACGGGACTAGCGGGAGCGTTGAGCAGTTCTTC. The full variable domain, in which reference TRBV5-4 and TRBJ2-1 provide the parts outside the CDR3, is ETGVTQSPTHLIKTRGQQVTLRCSSQSGHNTVSWYQQALGQGPQFIFQYYREEENGRGNFPPRFSGLQFPNYSSELNVNALELDDSALYLCASSYGTSGSVEQFFGPGTRLTVL.

The J gene is TRBJ2-7, the V gene TRBV4-3, with 8 bases that match TRBD2. Germline lookup yields CDR1 LGHNA and CDR2 YSLEER. This CDR3 has 15 residues. Trimming at V came to 1 base and at J to 3 bases, leaving 5 bases not matched to a gene. CDR3 bases: TGCGCCAGCAGCCAAGTGCCCGGGAGGGACTACGAGCAGTACTTC. Protein: CASSQVPGRDYEQYF.

This clonotype has a count of ten or more. In DNA form, the CDR3 reads TGTGCCAGCAGCTCTCGAGGGGTTGGCTACACCTTC. Its translation: CASSSRGVGYTF. The chain combines TRBV7-2 with TRBJ1-2; a possible D gene is TRBD1 (5 bases). CDR1 SGHTA and CDR2 FQGNSA come from the germline V gene. Trimming cost V 4 bases and J 7 bases, with 10 bases left between them. CDR3 length equals 12 residues. Variable domain in full (rest from reference TRBV7-2 and TRBJ1-2): GAGVSQSPSNKVTEKGKDVELRCDPISGHTALYWYRQSLGQGLEFLIYFQGNSAPDKSGLPSDRFSAERTGGSVSTLTIQRTQQEDSAVYLCASSSRGVGYTFGSGTRLTVV.

This clonotype was seen many times. The J gene is TRBJ2-5, the V gene TRBV20-1, with 8 bases that match TRBD2. Unmatched junction bases numbered 4, after V lost 4 bases and J lost 3 bases. The germline V gene encodes CDR1 DFQATT and CDR2 SNEGSKA (reference sequence). The CDR3 has 13 amino acids. The CDR3, as DNA: TGCAGTGCTAACGGGAGGGAAGAAGAGACCCAGTACTTC. It is translated as CSANGREEETQYF.